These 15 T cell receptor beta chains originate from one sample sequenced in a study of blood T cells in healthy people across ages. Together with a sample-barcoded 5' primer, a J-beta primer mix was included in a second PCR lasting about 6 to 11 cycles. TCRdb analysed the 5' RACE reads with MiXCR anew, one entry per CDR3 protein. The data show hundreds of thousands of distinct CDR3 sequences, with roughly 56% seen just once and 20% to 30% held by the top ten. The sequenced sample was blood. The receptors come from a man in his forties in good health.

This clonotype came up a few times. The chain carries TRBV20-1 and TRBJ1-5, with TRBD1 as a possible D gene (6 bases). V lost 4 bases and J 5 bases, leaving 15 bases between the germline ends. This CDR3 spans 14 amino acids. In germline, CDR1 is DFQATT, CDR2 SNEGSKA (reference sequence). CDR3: CSAIQGLPYQPQHF. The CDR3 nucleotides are TGCAGTGCTATACAGGGCCTCCCCTATCAGCCCCAGCATTTT.

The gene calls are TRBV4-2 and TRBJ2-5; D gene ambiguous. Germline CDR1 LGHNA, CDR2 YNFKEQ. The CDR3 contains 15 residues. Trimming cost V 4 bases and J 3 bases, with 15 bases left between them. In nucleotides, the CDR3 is TGTGCCAGCAGCCTCCACCCCAGCATTGAAGAGACCCAGTACTTC. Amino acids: CASSLHPSIEETQYF.

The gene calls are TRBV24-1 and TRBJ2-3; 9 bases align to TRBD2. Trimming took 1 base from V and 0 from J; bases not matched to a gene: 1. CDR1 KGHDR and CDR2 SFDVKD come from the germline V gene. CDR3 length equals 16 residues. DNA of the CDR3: TGTGCCACCAGTGATTTCCTAGCGGGAAGCACAGATACGCAGTATTTT. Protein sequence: CATSDFLAGSTDTQYF.

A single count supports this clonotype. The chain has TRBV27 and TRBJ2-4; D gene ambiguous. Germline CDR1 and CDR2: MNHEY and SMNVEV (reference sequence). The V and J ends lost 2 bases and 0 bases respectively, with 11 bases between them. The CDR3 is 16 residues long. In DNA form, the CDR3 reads TGTGCCAGCAGTTTAAGGCTGGACCTAGCCAAAAACATTCAGTACTTC. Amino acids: CASSLRLDLAKNIQYF.

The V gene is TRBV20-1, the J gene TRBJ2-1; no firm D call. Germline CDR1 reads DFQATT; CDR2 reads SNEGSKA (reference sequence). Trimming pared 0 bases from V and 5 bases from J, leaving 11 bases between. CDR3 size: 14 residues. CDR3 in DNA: TGCAGTGCTAGAGATGGGGTCATACACAATGAGCAGTTCTTC. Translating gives CSARDGVIHNEQFF.

The CDR3 nucleotides are TGTGCCAGCAGTTCCCCGGAGAGGAGAAACACTGAAGCTTTCTTT. As protein: CASSSPERRNTEAFF. The gene calls are TRBV27 and TRBJ1-1; D remains ambiguous. Germline assignment: CDR1 MNHEY and CDR2 SMNVEV (reference sequence). The CDR3 runs to 15 residues. The V end was cut by 4 bases, the J end by 2 bases, with 14 bases between.

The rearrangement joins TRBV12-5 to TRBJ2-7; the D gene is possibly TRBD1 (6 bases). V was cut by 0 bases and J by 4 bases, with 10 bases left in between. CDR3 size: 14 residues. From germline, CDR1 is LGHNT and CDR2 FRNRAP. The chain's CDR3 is CASGLVGGLYEQYF. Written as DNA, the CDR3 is TGTGCTAGTGGTTTGGTTGGGGGCCTTTACGAGCAGTACTTC.

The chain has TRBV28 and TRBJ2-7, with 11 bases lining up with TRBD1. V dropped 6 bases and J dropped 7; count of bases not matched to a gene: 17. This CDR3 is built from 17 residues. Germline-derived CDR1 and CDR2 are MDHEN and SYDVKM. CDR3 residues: CASRAPGQGASTGEQYF. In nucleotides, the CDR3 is TGTGCCAGCAGAGCCCCTGGACAGGGGGCGTCCACCGGGGAGCAGTACTTC.

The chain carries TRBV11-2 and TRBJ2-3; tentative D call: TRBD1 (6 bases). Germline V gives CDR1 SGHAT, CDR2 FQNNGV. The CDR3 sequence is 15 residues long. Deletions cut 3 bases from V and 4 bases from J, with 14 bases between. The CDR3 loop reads CASSFFSGVADTQYF. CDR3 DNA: TGTGCCAGCAGCTTCTTTTCAGGGGTTGCAGATACGCAGTATTTT.

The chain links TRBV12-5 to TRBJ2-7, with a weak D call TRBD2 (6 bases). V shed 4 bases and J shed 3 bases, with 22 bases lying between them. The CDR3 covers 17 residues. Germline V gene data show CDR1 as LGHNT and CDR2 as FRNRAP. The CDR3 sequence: CASGSSPGRGYFYEQYF. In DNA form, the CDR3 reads TGTGCTAGTGGTTCATCCCCCGGACGGGGGTATTTCTACGAGCAGTACTTC.

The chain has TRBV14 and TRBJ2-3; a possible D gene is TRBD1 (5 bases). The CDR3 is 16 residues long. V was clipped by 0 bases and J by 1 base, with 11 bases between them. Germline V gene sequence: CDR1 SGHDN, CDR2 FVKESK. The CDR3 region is CASSQEGRVGTDTQYF. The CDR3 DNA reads TGTGCCAGCAGCCAAGAGGGCAGGGTCGGCACAGATACGCAGTATTTT.

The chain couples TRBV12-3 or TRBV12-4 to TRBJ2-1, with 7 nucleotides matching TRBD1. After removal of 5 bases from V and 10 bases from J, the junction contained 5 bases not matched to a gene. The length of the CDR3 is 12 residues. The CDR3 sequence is CASSGDSREQFF. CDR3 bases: TGTGCCAGCAGTGGGGACAGCCGGGAGCAGTTCTTC.

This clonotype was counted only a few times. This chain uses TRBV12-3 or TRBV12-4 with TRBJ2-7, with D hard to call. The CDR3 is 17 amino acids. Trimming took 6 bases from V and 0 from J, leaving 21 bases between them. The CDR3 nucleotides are TGTGCCAGCAGCAAAACTGACGGCCGCCCGTCCTCCTACGAGCAGTACTTC. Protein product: CASSKTDGRPSSYEQYF.

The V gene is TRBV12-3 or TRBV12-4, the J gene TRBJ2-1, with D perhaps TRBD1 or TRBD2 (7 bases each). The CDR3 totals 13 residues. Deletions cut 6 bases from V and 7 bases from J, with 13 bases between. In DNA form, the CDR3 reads TGTGCCAGCAGACCAGGGGGGGAAAATGAGCAGTTCTTC. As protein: CASRPGGENEQFF.

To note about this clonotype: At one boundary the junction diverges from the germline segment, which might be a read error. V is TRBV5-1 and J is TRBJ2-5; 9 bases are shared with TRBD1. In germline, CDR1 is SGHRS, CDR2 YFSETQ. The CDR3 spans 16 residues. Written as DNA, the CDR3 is TGCGCTAGCAATCCGGGGGACAGGGCCCGGCAAGAGACCCAGTACTTC. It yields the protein CASNPGDRARQETQYF. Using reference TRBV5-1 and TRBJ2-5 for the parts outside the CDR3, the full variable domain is KAGVTQTPRYLIKTRGQQVTLSCSPISGHRSVSWYQQTPGQGLQFLFEYFSETQRNKGNFPGRFSGRQFSNSRSEMNVSTLELGDSALYLCASNPGDRARQETQYFGPGTRLLVL.